What follows describes a single T cell receptor (beta chain). Antigen specificity is unknown. This sample is drawn from a study of T-cell memory formation after mild COVID-19. Overall study results and limits: Of the contracting clones, CD4+ ones lay mainly in CM and EM, and CD8+ ones in EMRA.

Per the germline V gene, CDR1 is SGDLS and CDR2 is YYNGEE. Trimming cost V 3 bases and J 5 bases, with 10 bases left between them. The CDR3 contains 13 residues. TCRdb analysed the 5' RACE reads with MiXCR anew, one entry per CDR3 protein. The repertoire holds approximately 580,000 distinct CDR3 sequences, with roughly 20% as singletons. This clonotype originated in an adult woman who had mild COVID-19 (a few samples of this study predate the infection). Cell type and time point are not known. Sequencing was performed on PBMCs or a T cell subset sorted from them (not recorded which). V gene TRBV9 combines with J gene TRBJ2-3; D is unclear. Here the CDR3 reads CASSARFGDTQYF. The DNA for the CDR3 is TGTGCCAGCAGCGCAAGGTTTGGAGATACGCAGTATTTT.